The rows below give T cell receptor beta chains drawn from one sample of a study of cytomegalovirus exposure and HLA in healthy donors. The table came from immunoSEQ multiplex PCR; TCRdb's copy has only in-frame clones and leaves some out. The sample table sets out fewer than 85,000 clones. Sequencing input: PBMCs. The receptors were sampled from a man aged 50 to 59 in good health and CMV-seropositive. The CDR3 runs from the conserved cysteine through the conserved F or W. D genes are given only for firm matches.

V gene	J gene	D gene	CDR3 protein	CDR3 DNA
TRBV5-1	TRBJ1-1	NA	CASRKGAGENTEAFF	TGCGCCAGCAGAAAAGGCGCAGGGGAGAACACTGAAGCTTTCTTT
TRBV5-1	TRBJ1-2	NA	CASSLEAVDGYTF	TGCGCCAGCAGCTTGGAAGCGGTTGATGGCTACACCTTC
TRBV6-5	TRBJ2-7	TRBD1	CASFTGQGSEQYF	TGTGCCAGCTTTACGGGACAGGGGAGCGAGCAGTACTTC
TRBV4-2	TRBJ2-3	NA	CASSQQTNRGAATDTQYF	TGTGCCAGCAGCCAACAAACTAATCGGGGGGCGGCAACAGATACGCAGTATTTT
TRBV27	TRBJ2-3	NA	CASSLKRADTQYF	TGTGCCAGCAGTTTAAAGCGGGCAGATACGCAGTATTTT
TRBV27	TRBJ2-1	NA	CASSYQGILNEQFF	TGTGCCAGCAGTTACCAGGGGATTTTGAATGAGCAGTTCTTC
TRBV4-1	TRBJ1-2	TRBD1	CASSQGTGPNYGYTF	TGCGCCAGCAGCCAAGGGACAGGGCCTAACTATGGCTACACCTTC
TRBV4-1	TRBJ1-5	NA	CASSQEEGQRNQPQHF	TGCGCCAGCAGCCAAGAAGAGGGACAACGGAATCAGCCCCAGCATTTT
TRBV19	TRBJ2-5	TRBD2	CASSINGEAAGGQETQYF	TGTGCCAGTAGTATTAACGGAGAGGCGGCGGGAGGGCAAGAGACCCAGTACTTC
TRBV29-1	TRBJ1-1	NA	CSVDVSEAFF	TGCAGCGTTGATGTGAGTGAAGCTTTCTTT
TRBV4-1	TRBJ1-2	NA	CASSQDQSASYGYTF	TGCGCCAGCAGCCAAGATCAGTCGGCTAGCTATGGCTACACCTTC
TRBV6-5	TRBJ2-2	NA	CASSGGDTGELFF	TGTGCCAGCAGTGGCGGGGACACCGGGGAGCTGTTTTTT
TRBV5-6	TRBJ2-1	TRBD2	CASSPVRRGGKDEQFF	TGTGCCAGCAGCCCCGTGAGGCGGGGGGGCAAGGATGAGCAGTTCTTC
TRBV5-1	TRBJ2-3	NA	CASSLEAADTQYF	TGCGCCAGCAGCTTGGAGGCGGCAGATACGCAGTATTTT
TRBV7-8	TRBJ1-2	NA	CASSQTGYYGYTF	TGTGCCAGCAGCCAGACAGGTTACTATGGCTACACCTTC
TRBV28	TRBJ1-1	NA	CASSFEVAEAFF	TGTGCCAGCAGTTTTGAAGTAGCTGAAGCTTTCTTT
TRBV28	TRBJ1-2	NA	CAIKPTNRDNTF	TGTGCCATCAAACCCACCAACAGGGATAATACCTTC
TRBV9	TRBJ2-1	TRBD1	CATHRGKQFF	TGTGCCACCCACAGGGGGAAGCAGTTCTTC
TRBV28	TRBJ2-1	TRBD2	CASSLGALAGGPNEQFF	TGTGCCAGCAGTTTGGGAGCACTAGCGGGGGGGCCTAATGAGCAGTTCTTC
TRBV7-2	TRBJ1-4	TRBD1	CASSLEKGAYEKLFF	TGTGCCAGCAGCTTAGAGAAGGGGGCATATGAAAAACTGTTTTTT